This TCR beta chain stems from a study of blood T cell repertoires in COVID-19. Study-wide background: COVID-19 samples collected from the United States, Italy and Spain covered acute and convalescent phases. Nucleic acid was either cDNA or gDNA, and it came from T cells, B-cell-depleted T cells, or PBMCs.

How the authors handled the data: Estimation of nucleated cell counts was performed using reference gene primer amplification. Sequencing was performed with immunoSEQ multiplex PCR; in TCRdb, only in-frame clones are kept and a portion is missing. V and J calls and clone size follow that table, whereas D and trimming were derived from the DNA. This repertoire shows nearly 110,000 clones, 70% to 90% found once; its top ten account for 6.8%. The CDR3 is 16 residues long. CDR1 and CDR2 from the germline V gene are SNHLY and FYNNEI. Unmatched junction bases numbered 6, after V lost 1 base and J lost 1 base.

The sequencing sample was made of peripheral blood. The rearrangement joins TRBV2 to TRBJ1-1, with 7 bases fitting TRBD1. The TCR sequence derives from a man aged 50 or older with active or convalescent COVID-19. The CDR3 loop is CASSEEVRTGNTEAFF. CDR3 sequence (DNA): TGTGCCAGCAGTGAAGAGGTTAGGACAGGGAACACTGAAGCTTTCTTT.